Sequencing of this TCR beta chain was carried out in a study of CD8 T cells in Susac syndrome. The study, taken as a whole, reports: It was acknowledged by the study that relatively few individuals were included in its TCR sequencing and HLA analysis.

Random hexamers were used to reverse transcribe the RNA input (about 0.45 to 1 ug). TCRdb itself ran the immunoSEQ multiplex PCR reads through MiXCR, one entry per CDR3 protein. This sample carries 200,000 to 250,000 distinct CDR3 sequences, 92% of them seen once, and the ten largest clones take around 0.14%. Germline V gene data show CDR1 as SGHRS and CDR2 as YFSETQ. The CDR3 totals 13 residues. The authors sequenced TCR beta from blood CD8+ and CD4+ T cells. With regard to this clonotype: Its specificity is not known. The junction departs from the called germline gene at one end, perhaps through a read error.

The clonotype comes from a human donor with multiple sclerosis. The chain combines TRBV5-1 with TRBJ2-2; D tentatively reads TRBD1 or TRBD2 (5 bases each). Sample: CD8+ T cells from PBMCs. The CDR3 region is CASRDANTGELLF. In DNA form, the CDR3 reads TGCGCCAGCCGGGACGCGAACACCGGGGAGCTGCTTTTT. The full variable domain, completed using reference TRBV5-1 and TRBJ2-2, is KAGVTQTPRYLIKTRGQQVTLSCSPISGHRSVSWYQQTPGQGLQFLFEYFSETQRNKGNFPGRFSGRQFSNSRSEMNVSTLELGDSALYLCASRDANTGELLFGEGSRLTVL.